The 24 T cell receptor beta chains reported below all come from one sample, sequenced in a study of CD8+ T cells in alopecia areata. Once RNA had been extracted, it was reverse transcribed into cDNA to act as the sequencing template. Profiling relied on immunoSEQ multiplex PCR, and the TCRdb table lists in-frame clones only, not all of them. The repertoire has about 140,000 clones, approximately 86% of them found once; the top ten carry approximately 13%. Treatment here: oral pan-JAK inhibitor, 5-10 mg twice daily. The specimen was CD8+ T cells sorted from blood, collected at week 4, from a patient treated with tofacitinib. These receptors came from a human donor with alopecia areata.

The V gene is TRBV4-1, the J gene TRBJ2-5, with D unresolved. The CDR3 has 14 residues. Germline V gene lookup returns CDR1 MGHRA and CDR2 YSYEKL. V gave up 1 base and J gave up 3 bases, with 9 bases separating them. CDR3 protein: CASSQGWGKETQYF. DNA of the CDR3: TGCGCCAGCAGCCAAGGTTGGGGAAAAGAGACCCAGTACTTC.

In its sample, this clone ranks as medium-sized (0.01 to 0.1%). The chain recombines TRBV6-5 with TRBJ2-3; TRBD2 matches 8 bases. CDR3 size: 15 residues. Germline CDR1 and CDR2: MNHEY and SVGAGI. V lost 6 bases and J lost 1; bases outside the gene matches: 6. DNA of the CDR3: TGTGCCAGCAGAAACGGACTAGCCGGCACAGATACGCAGTATTTT. As protein: CASRNGLAGTDTQYF.

The chain uses TRBV29-1 and TRBJ2-6; D ambiguous. Trimming took off 0 bases at V and 2 bases at J, with 11 bases between the two ends. From germline, CDR1 is SQVTM and CDR2 ANQGSEA. This CDR3 comprises 16 residues. The CDR3 reads CSVEDHSGAGANVLTF. Written as DNA, the CDR3 is TGCAGCGTTGAAGATCATTCTGGGGCTGGGGCCAACGTCCTGACTTTC. Variable domain in full (rest from reference TRBV29-1 and TRBJ2-6): SAVISQKPSRDICQRGTSLTIQCQVDSQVTMMFWYRQQPGQSLTLIATANQGSEATYESGFVIDKFPISRPNLTFSTLTVSNMSPEDSSIYLCSVEDHSGAGANVLTFGAGSRLTVL.

The rearrangement links TRBV18 to TRBJ1-1; no firm D call. The CDR3 totals 12 residues. The V end lost 1 base, the J end lost 6 bases, and 6 bases lay between the germline ends. Per germline, CDR1 KGHSH and CDR2 LQKENI. CDR3 sequence reads: CASSPQQAEAFF. The CDR3 DNA follows: TGTGCCAGCTCACCACAGCAGGCTGAAGCTTTCTTT.

This chain joins TRBV4-1 and TRBJ1-2; tentatively, D is TRBD1 (6 bases). Deletions cut 0 bases from V and 2 bases from J, with 10 bases between. Per germline, CDR1 MGHRA and CDR2 YSYEKL. The CDR3 runs to 15 residues. DNA for the CDR3: TGCGCCAGCAGCCAAGAGGACAGCCCGAACTATGGCTACACCTTC. Protein sequence: CASSQEDSPNYGYTF.

The V gene is TRBV29-1, the J gene TRBJ2-2; D call uncertain. Germline V gene sequence: CDR1 SQVTM, CDR2 ANQGSEA. V lost 1 base, J lost 7 bases, and 4 bases lay in between. This CDR3 region has 11 residues. The CDR3 DNA sequence: TGCAGCGTTGAAGGGCTCGGGGAGCTGTTTTTT. Translation: CSVEGLGELFF.

CDR3 DNA sequence: TGTGCCAGCACCGACAAGACAGCCTACGAGCAGTACTTC. Its translation: CASTDKTAYEQYF. The rearrangement uses TRBV7-9 and TRBJ2-7; a weak D match, TRBD1 (5 bases). Trimming took 7 bases from V and 2 from J, leaving 12 bases between them. The CDR3 consists of 13 residues. The germline CDR1 and CDR2 sequences are SEHNR and FQNEAQ (reference sequence).

The table lists this clone with many counts. V and J are TRBV7-9 and TRBJ1-1; D might be TRBD1 (5 bases). Germline assignment: CDR1 SEHNR and CDR2 FQNEAQ (reference sequence). Trimming cost V 6 bases and J 5 bases, with 16 bases left between them. The CDR3 totals 14 residues. CDR3 loop: CASRPPGFVTEAFF. Here the CDR3 DNA reads TGTGCCAGCAGACCTCCAGGGTTTGTAACTGAAGCTTTCTTT.

The chain joins TRBV15 to TRBJ2-7; maybe TRBD2 (6 bases). Germline-derived CDR1 and CDR2 are LNHNV and YYDKDF (reference sequence). The CDR3 runs to 12 residues. V lost 5 bases and J 1 base, leaving 6 bases between the germline ends. The CDR3 reads CATSGGSYEQYF. The CDR3 DNA reads TGTGCCACCAGCGGGGGGTCCTACGAGCAGTACTTC.

The chain combines TRBV9 with TRBJ2-5; TRBD2 is a possible D gene (6 bases). The CDR3 has 16 amino acids. The V gene's germline CDR1 is SGDLS and CDR2 YYNGEE. V was cut by 5 bases and J by 0 bases, with 17 bases left in between. The CDR3 loop is CASSGPGGSYQETQYF. For the CDR3, the DNA is TGTGCCAGCAGTGGCCCCGGGGGAAGTTACCAAGAGACCCAGTACTTC.

The genes are TRBV27 and TRBJ2-5, with D perhaps matching TRBD1 (6 bases). The length of the CDR3 is 14 residues. Germline loops: CDR1 MNHEY, CDR2 SMNVEV (reference sequence). Trimming left V 1 base short and J 5 bases short, with 11 bases between. CDR3 protein: CASSLYRADETQYF. CDR3 DNA: TGTGCCAGCAGTTTATACAGGGCGGATGAGACCCAGTACTTC.

J is TRBJ2-7 and V is TRBV11-2; D is uncertain. Per germline, CDR1 SGHAT and CDR2 FQNNGV. This CDR3 has 12 amino acids. Trimming shortened V by 5 bases and J by 4 bases, and 9 bases separated the two germline ends. The CDR3 region has the DNA TGTGCCAGCAGCGCCCCTTTGTACGAGCAGTACTTC. This sequence encodes CASSAPLYEQYF.

The table lists this clone with a count of one. V usage is TRBV29-1 and J usage is TRBJ1-1, with 8 bases identical to TRBD1. The CDR3 spans 13 residues. Trimming took 1 base from V and 7 from J; bases not matched to a gene: 5. Germline CDR1 is SQVTM and CDR2 is ANQGSEA. The CDR3 bases are TGCAGCGTTGAAGGAGGGACAGGAGATGAAGCTTTCTTT. Translation gives CSVEGGTGDEAFF.

The chain joins TRBV15 to TRBJ1-1, with D possibly being TRBD1 (6 bases). The CDR3 contains 13 residues. Germline lookup yields CDR1 LNHNV and CDR2 YYDKDF (reference sequence). V lost 1 base and J 8 bases, leaving 11 bases between the germline ends. The CDR3 DNA sequence: TGTGCCACCAGCAGAGGAGGCAGGGGAGAAGCTTTCTTT. Protein product: CATSRGGRGEAFF.

The genes are TRBV9 and TRBJ2-1, with D possibly matching TRBD1 (5 bases). Germline-derived CDR1 and CDR2 are SGDLS and YYNGEE. The CDR3 extends over 13 amino acids. V shed 4 bases and J shed 8 bases, with 13 bases lying between them. CDR3 nucleotide sequence: TGTGCCAGCAGCCCCGACAGCCAGGATGAGCAGTTCTTC. Its protein is CASSPDSQDEQFF.

The chain uses TRBV9 and TRBJ2-7; tentative D call: TRBD1 (5 bases). The CDR3 contains 11 residues. From germline, CDR1 is SGDLS and CDR2 YYNGEE. Between the trimmed V and J ends, which lost 3 bases and 7 bases, there was a span of 8 bases. The CDR3 region is CASSDQGEQYF. CDR3 nucleotides: TGTGCCAGCAGCGACCAGGGAGAGCAGTACTTC.

The chain links TRBV27 to TRBJ2-3; D unresolved. Between the trimmed V and J ends, which lost 3 bases and 5 bases, there was a span of 6 bases. This CDR3 spans 12 amino acids. Germline CDR1 reads MNHEY; CDR2 reads SMNVEV (reference sequence). CDR3 amino acids: CASSLNEDTQYF. For the CDR3, the DNA is TGTGCCAGCAGTTTGAACGAAGATACGCAGTATTTT.

The rearrangement links TRBV27 to TRBJ2-7; TRBD2 agrees at 7 bases. From germline, CDR1 is MNHEY and CDR2 SMNVEV (reference sequence). V gave up 4 bases and J gave up 6 bases; unmatched junction bases: 0. The CDR3 has 11 amino acids. CDR3 coding DNA: TGTGCCAGCAGTTCTAGCGGCGAGCAGTACTTC. Translating it yields CASSSSGEQYF.

This chain uses TRBV5-1 with TRBJ2-3, with TRBD2 matching over 10 bases. V shed 0 bases, J shed 5 bases, and the junction held 9 bases outside the gene matches. Germline lookup yields CDR1 SGHRS and CDR2 YFSETQ. CDR3 size: 17 residues. The DNA for the CDR3 is TGCGCCAGCAGCTTGGGGTTCCCTAGCGGGAGAGGAGATACGCAGTATTTT. It specifies CASSLGFPSGRGDTQYF.

This clone came up a few times. The V and J genes are TRBV2 and TRBJ2-7; D gene ambiguous. V lost 5 bases, J lost 2 bases, and 4 bases lay in between. The CDR3 sequence is 11 residues long. Germline V lookup: CDR1 SNHLY, CDR2 FYNNEI. The CDR3 region has the DNA TGTGCCAGCAGTCCAGCCTACGAGCAGTACTTC. Translating it yields CASSPAYEQYF.

The genes are TRBV5-1 and TRBJ2-7, with D possibly TRBD2 on 5 matching bases. CDR1 is SGHRS and CDR2 is YFSETQ in the germline V gene. The CDR3 length is 13 residues. V was shortened by 2 bases and J by 2 bases, with 8 bases between the two germline ends. The CDR3 sequence: CASSFGIAYEQYF. In nucleotides, the CDR3 is TGCGCCAGCAGCTTCGGGATAGCCTACGAGCAGTACTTC.

This sequence joins TRBV7-9 and TRBJ1-6, with a weak D call TRBD1 (5 bases). The ends were cut back, 1 base at V and 6 bases at J, with 13 bases in the middle. Germline V gene sequence: CDR1 SEHNR, CDR2 FQNEAQ (reference sequence). This CDR3 is built from 16 residues. The CDR3 region has the DNA TGTGCCAGCAGCTTAGTGGCGGGGGAGGGTAATTCACCCCTCCACTTT. It specifies CASSLVAGEGNSPLHF.

The chain links TRBV15 to TRBJ2-7; no reliable D call. The CDR3 is 12 residues long. The ends were cut back, 2 bases at V and 6 bases at J, with 8 bases in the middle. From germline, CDR1 is LNHNV and CDR2 YYDKDF (reference sequence). In nucleotides, the CDR3 is TGTGCCACCAGCAGATGGGTTGCCGAGCAGTACTTC. Encoded protein: CATSRWVAEQYF.

The chain employs TRBV29-1 and TRBJ2-7; perhaps TRBD1 as D (6 bases). Looked up from germline, CDR1 is SQVTM and CDR2 is ANQGSEA. This CDR3 is built from 13 residues. V lost 4 bases and J lost 4, with 14 bases in between. CDR3 nucleotide sequence: TGCAGCGTTGTACCAGGGGAAGGTTACGAGCAGTACTTC. This sequence encodes CSVVPGEGYEQYF.